This TCR beta chain was sequenced during a study of T-cell memory formation after mild COVID-19. TCRdb independently ran MiXCR on the 5' RACE reads; one entry per CDR3 protein. The repertoire has under 150,000 distinct CDR3 sequences, about a fifth of them found once; the top ten carry about 38%. Germline V gives CDR1 MNHEY, CDR2 SMNVEV (reference sequence). The length of the CDR3 is 14 residues. The J segment lost 3 bases and the V segment lost 3 bases, leaving 4 bases of the junction unmatched. The source material was PBMCs or a T cell subset sorted from them (not recorded which). The gene calls are TRBV27 and TRBJ1-2, with 7 bases matching TRBD1. This TCR was recovered from a man between 18 and 29 years old who had mild COVID-19 (a few samples of this study predate the infection). Cell type and time point are not known. The CDR3 nucleotides read TGTGCCAGCAGTTTCACAGGGGACGACTATGGCTACACCTTC. Protein: CASSFTGDDYGYTF.